The rows below give T cell receptor beta chains drawn from one sample of a study of T cell changes during pregnancy in multiple sclerosis. The assay was immunoSEQ multiplex PCR, and TCRdb's table has in-frame clones only and misses some. The sample comprises just under 95,000 clones, 92% of which are singletons, and about 3% rests with the top ten. This specimen consisted of peripheral blood, obtained in the first trimester of pregnancy. All receptors derive from a female donor with multiple sclerosis, enrolled in a pregnancy study. Each CDR3 is given with its conserved first and last residue. Fields, in order: V gene, D gene, J gene, CDR3 length, clone size, CDR3 protein, CDR3 DNA. The D gene is left open where the match is weak. Some rows mark clone size as missing; the rest say once, few, many or name a class of expanded clone.

V gene: TRBV7-7; D gene: NA; J gene: TRBJ2-7; CDR3 length: 15; clone size: NA; CDR3 protein: CASSLEGGEGYEQYF; CDR3 DNA: TGTGCTAGCAGCTTAGAGGGCGGGGAAGGCTACGAGCAGTACTTC
V gene: TRBV28; D gene: TRBD2; J gene: TRBJ2-1; CDR3 length: 15; clone size: NA; CDR3 protein: CASNQKTSGGNEQFF; CDR3 DNA: TGTGCCAGCAACCAAAAGACTAGCGGGGGAAATGAGCAGTTCTTC
V gene: TRBV2; D gene: NA; J gene: TRBJ2-1; CDR3 length: 11; clone size: NA; CDR3 protein: CATGRFGEQFF; CDR3 DNA: TGTGCCACCGGTCGATTTGGTGAGCAGTTCTTC
V gene: TRBV19; D gene: NA; J gene: TRBJ2-7; CDR3 length: 14; clone size: NA; CDR3 protein: CASSLVGGSYEQYF; CDR3 DNA: TGTGCCAGTAGTTTGGTGGGGGGCTCCTACGAGCAGTACTTC
V gene: TRBV7-2; D gene: NA; J gene: TRBJ2-1; CDR3 length: 12; clone size: NA; CDR3 protein: CASSQASNEQFF; CDR3 DNA: TGTGCCAGCAGTCAGGCCAGCAATGAGCAGTTCTTC
V gene: TRBV5-1; D gene: TRBD1; J gene: TRBJ1-2; CDR3 length: 14; clone size: NA; CDR3 protein: CASSLTGGSYGYTF; CDR3 DNA: TGCGCCAGCAGCTTGACAGGGGGTTCCTATGGCTACACCTTC
V gene: TRBV10-3; D gene: NA; J gene: TRBJ1-1; CDR3 length: 12; clone size: NA; CDR3 protein: CASSPSGPEAFF; CDR3 DNA: TGTGCCTCCAGCCCTTCAGGCCCTGAAGCTTTCTTT
V gene: TRBV7-3; D gene: TRBD2; J gene: TRBJ2-1; CDR3 length: 16; clone size: NA; CDR3 protein: CASSLDGLAGVDEQFF; CDR3 DNA: TGTGCCAGCAGCTTAGACGGACTAGCGGGAGTCGATGAGCAGTTCTTC
V gene: TRBV11-2; D gene: NA; J gene: TRBJ1-2; CDR3 length: 12; clone size: NA; CDR3 protein: CASSLDSYGYTF; CDR3 DNA: TGTGCCAGCAGCTTAGATAGCTATGGCTACACCTTC
V gene: TRBV18; D gene: NA; J gene: TRBJ2-5; CDR3 length: 15; clone size: NA; CDR3 protein: CASSPQGRTQETQYF; CDR3 DNA: TGTGCCAGCTCACCACAGGGGCGTACACAAGAGACCCAGTACTTC
V gene: TRBV7-2; D gene: TRBD1; J gene: TRBJ1-1; CDR3 length: 15; clone size: NA; CDR3 protein: CASSLAGGKGTEAFF; CDR3 DNA: TGTGCCAGCAGCTTGGCAGGGGGCAAGGGCACTGAAGCTTTCTTT
V gene: TRBV5-1; D gene: TRBD1; J gene: TRBJ2-7; CDR3 length: 15; clone size: once; CDR3 protein: CASSLEGGQGHEQYF; CDR3 DNA: TGCGCCAGCAGCTTGGAGGGGGGACAGGGACACGAGCAGTACTTC
V gene: TRBV6-6; D gene: TRBD2; J gene: TRBJ2-3; CDR3 length: 15; clone size: NA; CDR3 protein: CASSGLAGGTDTQYF; CDR3 DNA: TGTGCCAGCAGCGGACTAGCGGGAGGCACAGATACGCAGTATTTT
V gene: TRBV6-5; D gene: TRBD1; J gene: TRBJ1-5; CDR3 length: 14; clone size: NA; CDR3 protein: CASSKTGRNQPQHF; CDR3 DNA: TGTGCCAGCAGTAAGACAGGGCGAAATCAGCCCCAGCATTTT
V gene: TRBV13; D gene: TRBD2; J gene: TRBJ2-7; CDR3 length: 18; clone size: NA; CDR3 protein: CASSVGLAGGPSSYEQYF; CDR3 DNA: TGTGCCAGCAGCGTGGGACTAGCGGGAGGGCCGAGCTCCTACGAGCAGTACTTC
V gene: TRBV7-9; D gene: NA; J gene: TRBJ2-1; CDR3 length: 11; clone size: NA; CDR3 protein: CASSPGLGAFF; CDR3 DNA: TGTGCCAGCAGCCCTGGATTGGGGGCGTTCTTC
V gene: TRBV6-6; D gene: NA; J gene: TRBJ1-2; CDR3 length: 15; clone size: NA; CDR3 protein: CASSGYEGQSYGYTF; CDR3 DNA: TGTGCCAGCAGTGGTTATGAGGGCCAGAGCTATGGCTACACCTTC
V gene: TRBV20-1; D gene: NA; J gene: TRBJ1-1; CDR3 length: 11; clone size: NA; CDR3 protein: CRGGLSTEAFF; CDR3 DNA: TGCAGGGGGGGGCTGAGCACTGAAGCTTTCTTT
V gene: TRBV4-1; D gene: TRBD1; J gene: TRBJ1-1; CDR3 length: 16; clone size: NA; CDR3 protein: CASSHAGGRDYTEAFF; CDR3 DNA: TGCGCCAGCAGCCACGCAGGGGGGCGAGATTATACTGAAGCTTTCTTT
V gene: TRBV27; D gene: NA; J gene: TRBJ2-3; CDR3 length: 16; clone size: NA; CDR3 protein: CASSLLPGFGTDTQYF; CDR3 DNA: TGTGCCAGCAGTCTGCTTCCGGGTTTTGGGACAGATACGCAGTATTTT
V gene: TRBV7-9; D gene: TRBD2; J gene: TRBJ2-1; CDR3 length: 17; clone size: NA; CDR3 protein: CASSISPGRSSYNEQFF; CDR3 DNA: TGTGCCAGCAGCATCTCGCCCGGGAGGAGCTCCTACAATGAGCAGTTCTTC
V gene: TRBV5-1; D gene: NA; J gene: TRBJ1-3; CDR3 length: 13; clone size: NA; CDR3 protein: CASSIGTGNTIYF; CDR3 DNA: TGCGCCAGCAGTATAGGGACAGGAAACACCATATATTTT
V gene: TRBV28; D gene: NA; J gene: TRBJ2-1; CDR3 length: 15; clone size: NA; CDR3 protein: CASSLITGIDNEQFF; CDR3 DNA: TGTGCCAGCAGTTTAATAACAGGGATAGACAATGAGCAGTTCTTC
V gene: TRBV7-9; D gene: TRBD2; J gene: TRBJ2-7; CDR3 length: 16; clone size: NA; CDR3 protein: CASSLVSLAGPYEQYF; CDR3 DNA: TGTGCCAGCAGCTTAGTAAGTCTAGCGGGACCCTACGAGCAGTACTTC
V gene: TRBV4-3; D gene: NA; J gene: TRBJ1-1; CDR3 length: 17; clone size: once; CDR3 protein: CASSQDFGTSMNTEAFF; CDR3 DNA: TGCGCCAGCAGCCAAGATTTCGGGACATCCATGAACACTGAAGCTTTCTTT
V gene: TRBV5-4; D gene: TRBD1; J gene: TRBJ2-7; CDR3 length: 12; clone size: NA; CDR3 protein: CASSLGQAEQYF; CDR3 DNA: TGTGCCAGCAGTTTGGGACAGGCGGAGCAGTACTTC
V gene: TRBV7-2; D gene: NA; J gene: TRBJ2-1; CDR3 length: 12; clone size: NA; CDR3 protein: CASSRAPSEQFF; CDR3 DNA: TGTGCCAGCAGCCGCGCGCCTAGTGAGCAGTTCTTC
V gene: TRBV5-6; D gene: NA; J gene: TRBJ1-2; CDR3 length: 15; clone size: once; CDR3 protein: CASSPTDRPNYGYTF; CDR3 DNA: TGTGCCAGCAGCCCTACAGACAGACCTAACTATGGCTACACCTTC
V gene: TRBV21-1; D gene: NA; J gene: TRBJ1-2; CDR3 length: 17; clone size: NA; CDR3 protein: CASTNRSTHPGDYGYTF; CDR3 DNA: TGTGCCAGCACCAACAGGTCGACTCACCCAGGGGACTATGGCTACACCTTC
V gene: TRBV6-5; D gene: NA; J gene: TRBJ2-1; CDR3 length: 14; clone size: few; CDR3 protein: CASSYSYGINEQFF; CDR3 DNA: TGTGCCAGCAGTTACTCATACGGGATTAATGAGCAGTTCTTC
V gene: TRBV13; D gene: TRBD2; J gene: TRBJ2-5; CDR3 length: 16; clone size: NA; CDR3 protein: CASSLTREGQRETQYF; CDR3 DNA: TGTGCCAGCAGCTTAACGCGGGAGGGCCAAAGGGAGACCCAGTACTTC
V gene: TRBV29-1; D gene: NA; J gene: TRBJ2-3; CDR3 length: 13; clone size: NA; CDR3 protein: CSADGSFGDTQYF; CDR3 DNA: TGCAGCGCTGACGGGTCCTTTGGAGATACGCAGTATTTT
V gene: TRBV7-2; D gene: NA; J gene: TRBJ2-1; CDR3 length: 15; clone size: NA; CDR3 protein: CASSLAEGHYNEQFF; CDR3 DNA: TGTGCCAGCAGCTTAGCGGAGGGCCACTACAATGAGCAGTTCTTC
V gene: TRBV9; D gene: NA; J gene: TRBJ2-3; CDR3 length: 16; clone size: once; CDR3 protein: CASSVGGGAGTDTQYF; CDR3 DNA: TGTGCCAGCAGCGTAGGCGGGGGCGCGGGCACAGATACGCAGTATTTT
V gene: TRBV5-4; D gene: TRBD1; J gene: TRBJ2-5; CDR3 length: 18; clone size: NA; CDR3 protein: CASSLTGDARDYQETQYF; CDR3 DNA: TGTGCCAGCAGCCTGACAGGGGACGCCCGGGACTACCAAGAGACCCAGTACTTC
V gene: TRBV27; D gene: TRBD2; J gene: TRBJ2-3; CDR3 length: 18; clone size: few; CDR3 protein: CASSSGLAGVGGTDTQYF; CDR3 DNA: TGTGCCAGCAGTTCGGGACTAGCGGGAGTAGGGGGCACAGATACGCAGTATTTT
V gene: TRBV5-1; D gene: TRBD2; J gene: TRBJ2-3; CDR3 length: 20; clone size: NA; CDR3 protein: CASSLAQAPGLAGKQDTQYF; CDR3 DNA: TGCGCCAGCAGCTTGGCTCAGGCTCCGGGACTAGCGGGAAAGCAGGATACGCAGTATTTT
V gene: TRBV5-6; D gene: NA; J gene: TRBJ1-2; CDR3 length: 16; clone size: NA; CDR3 protein: CASSLGGSETYYGYTF; CDR3 DNA: TGTGCCAGCAGCTTGGGGGGCTCCGAGACCTACTATGGCTACACCTTC
V gene: TRBV11-1; D gene: NA; J gene: TRBJ2-6; CDR3 length: 14; clone size: NA; CDR3 protein: CASSPTSGANVLTF; CDR3 DNA: TGTGCCAGCAGCCCGACTAGTGGGGCCAACGTCCTGACTTTC
V gene: TRBV28; D gene: NA; J gene: TRBJ1-2; CDR3 length: 14; clone size: NA; CDR3 protein: CASKTGPRSYGYTF; CDR3 DNA: TGTGCCAGTAAAACAGGGCCAAGGTCCTATGGCTACACCTTC
V gene: TRBV19; D gene: NA; J gene: TRBJ1-4; CDR3 length: 16; clone size: once; CDR3 protein: CASSILSGGSNEKLFF; CDR3 DNA: TGTGCCAGTAGTATACTGAGCGGAGGGTCTAATGAAAAACTGTTTTTT
V gene: TRBV5-1; D gene: NA; J gene: TRBJ1-4; CDR3 length: 15; clone size: once; CDR3 protein: CASSLAGTQNEKLFF; CDR3 DNA: TGCGCCAGCAGCTTGGCGGGGACACAGAATGAAAAACTGTTTTTT
V gene: TRBV12-5; D gene: TRBD1; J gene: TRBJ2-1; CDR3 length: 15; clone size: NA; CDR3 protein: CASGRDRGHIDEQFF; CDR3 DNA: TGTGCTAGTGGTCGCGACAGGGGGCATATAGATGAGCAGTTCTTC
V gene: TRBV27; D gene: TRBD1; J gene: TRBJ2-1; CDR3 length: 15; clone size: NA; CDR3 protein: CASSFRDSLYNEQFF; CDR3 DNA: TGTGCCAGCAGTTTTCGGGACAGCTTATACAATGAGCAGTTCTTC
V gene: TRBV30; D gene: NA; J gene: TRBJ2-4; CDR3 length: 14; clone size: NA; CDR3 protein: CAWRSGLAKNIQYF; CDR3 DNA: TGTGCCTGGAGGAGCGGGTTAGCCAAAAACATTCAGTACTTC